One sample yielded the 27 T cell receptor beta chains listed below, sequenced in a study of beta chain features in type 1 diabetes. Reverse transcribing all isolated RNA meant expressed TCRB transcripts were sequenced. The table came from immunoSEQ multiplex PCR; TCRdb's copy has only in-frame clones and leaves some out. Found here are roughly 140,000 clones, about 8.1% of them singletons; the top ten hold 0.65%. The sample taken for sequencing was central memory CD4+ T cells from blood. The receptor set was obtained from a young man in good health.

This clone was picked up a small number of times. The rearrangement links TRBV7-2 to TRBJ1-1; perhaps TRBD1 as D (6 bases). Germline CDR1 reads SGHTA; CDR2 reads FQGNSA. Trimming stripped 4 bases from V and 4 bases from J, with 13 bases between. This CDR3 is 14 amino acids long. The CDR3 nucleotides are TGTGCCAGCAGCTCCTCCCGCAGGGGCACTGAAGCTTTCTTT. Protein: CASSSSRRGTEAFF. The whole variable domain, filled in from reference TRBV7-2 and TRBJ1-1, reads GAGVSQSPSNKVTEKGKDVELRCDPISGHTALYWYRQSLGQGLEFLIYFQGNSAPDKSGLPSDRFSAERTGGSVSTLTIQRTQQEDSAVYLCASSSSRRGTEAFFGQGTRLTVV.

The rearrangement joins TRBV5-6 to TRBJ2-3; D might be TRBD2 (5 bases). The CDR3 has 15 residues. V shed 7 bases and J shed 2 bases, with 17 bases lying between them. The germline gives CDR1 SGHDT, CDR2 YYEEEE. The CDR3 DNA is TGTGCCAGCTTCCTTATAGGGAGACTCACAGATACGCAGTATTTT. It specifies CASFLIGRLTDTQYF.

This clone turned up a few times. V gene TRBV7-2 combines with J gene TRBJ1-1; D is perhaps TRBD1 (6 bases). Trimming took off 5 bases at V and 7 bases at J, with 17 bases between the two ends. The CDR3 spans 14 residues. The V gene's germline CDR1 is SGHTA and CDR2 FQGNSA. CDR3 sequence reads: CASSPTGNGIEAFF. CDR3 bases: TGTGCCAGCAGCCCCACAGGGAATGGGATTGAAGCTTTCTTT.

This clone appeared a few times. V usage is TRBV7-3 and J usage is TRBJ2-3, with D unclear. In germline, CDR1 is SGHTA, CDR2 FQGTGA. Trimming took off 5 bases at V and 1 base at J, with 10 bases between the two ends. The CDR3 covers 14 residues. The CDR3 reads CASSRASGTDTQYF. DNA of the CDR3: TGTGCCAGCAGCCGAGCTAGTGGCACAGATACGCAGTATTTT.

J is TRBJ2-5 and V is TRBV9; weak D call: TRBD2 (6 bases). V was cut by 0 bases and J by 3 bases, with 15 bases left in between. CDR1 and CDR2 from the germline V gene are SGDLS and YYNGEE. This CDR3 region has 16 residues. The CDR3 sequence is CASSVAPSAHKETQYF. The CDR3 DNA follows: TGTGCCAGCAGCGTAGCTCCTAGCGCCCATAAAGAGACCCAGTACTTC.

This clone was observed a handful of times. This chain connects TRBV18 to TRBJ2-5; D may be TRBD2 (6 bases). Trimming took 0 bases from V and 3 from J, leaving 14 bases between them. The CDR3 extends over 16 amino acids. CDR1 is KGHSH, CDR2 LQKENI, per germline. CDR3 loop: CASSPPRTGGEETQYF. In DNA, the CDR3 is TGTGCCAGCTCACCACCTCGGACCGGGGGAGAAGAGACCCAGTACTTC.

There are a few counts of this clone. This chain connects TRBV9 to TRBJ1-2; 10 bases agree with TRBD1. CDR1 SGDLS and CDR2 YYNGEE come from the germline V gene. The CDR3 contains 16 residues. V trimming: 0 bases; J trimming: 9 bases; junction bases outside the gene matches: 11. Here the CDR3 reads CASSVGPPGQGTSYTF. In nucleotides, the CDR3 is TGTGCCAGCAGCGTAGGACCTCCGGGACAGGGGACGAGCTACACCTTC.

This chain links TRBV27 with TRBJ2-1, with D perhaps matching TRBD2 (5 bases). The CDR3 has 14 residues. Deletions cut 4 bases from V and 4 bases from J, with 11 bases between. Per the germline V gene, CDR1 is MNHEY and CDR2 is SMNVEV (reference sequence). CDR3 sequence (DNA): TGTGCCAGCAGTTCCCGGACTGCATACAATGAGCAGTTCTTC. This translates into CASSSRTAYNEQFF.

This chain links TRBV7-3 with TRBJ2-7; TRBD2 agrees at 10 bases. V was pared by 6 bases and J by 5 bases, with 7 bases of the junction left unmatched. The CDR3 length is 14 residues. Germline assignment: CDR1 SGHTA and CDR2 FQGTGA. CDR3 region: CASRPSGSYNEQYF. In DNA form, the CDR3 reads TGTGCCAGCAGGCCTAGCGGGAGTTACAACGAGCAGTACTTC.

This clone has more than one count but fewer than ten. The V call is TRBV9, the J call TRBJ1-1, with D unclear. Per the germline V gene, CDR1 is SGDLS and CDR2 is YYNGEE. The CDR3 sequence is 13 residues long. The V end lost 1 base, the J end lost 3 bases, and 7 bases lay between the germline ends. CDR3 nucleotide sequence: TGTGCCAGCAGCGTAAACCCGGACACTGAAGCTTTCTTT. Its translation: CASSVNPDTEAFF.

The chain recombines TRBV2 with TRBJ2-7; the match to TRBD2 covers 9 bases. The ends lost 8 bases at V and 4 bases at J; junction bases unmatched: 9. The CDR3 has 14 amino acids. Germline assignment: CDR1 SNHLY and CDR2 FYNNEI. The CDR3 spells CASDAGGPGYEQYF. CDR3 DNA sequence: TGTGCCAGCGACGCGGGAGGGCCAGGGTACGAGCAGTACTTC.

This clone turned up a few times. The J gene is TRBJ2-3, the V gene TRBV10-3, with TRBD2 matching over 13 bases. Germline-derived CDR1 and CDR2 are ENHRY and SYGVKD. The V and J ends lost 2 bases and 5 bases, in that order; junction bases with no gene match: 4. The CDR3 spans 16 residues. This chain's CDR3 is CAISETLAGGRDTQYF. In DNA form, the CDR3 reads TGTGCCATCAGTGAGACACTAGCGGGAGGGCGAGATACGCAGTATTTT.

Written as DNA, the CDR3 is TGTGCCAGCAGCCGTCGGAGACTAGGGGATGGGGAGCAGTACTTC. Translation: CASSRRRLGDGEQYF. The rearrangement uses TRBV7-9 and TRBJ2-7; a weak D match, TRBD2 (6 bases). The CDR3 consists of 15 residues. The germline gives CDR1 SEHNR, CDR2 FQNEAQ (reference sequence). Between the trimmed V and J ends, which lost 5 bases and 7 bases, there was a span of 21 bases.

This clone appeared a few times. The CDR3 here is CASSLWGQGSGETQYF. CDR3 in DNA: TGTGCCAGCAGTTTATGGGGACAGGGGAGTGGGGAGACCCAGTACTTC. The chain employs TRBV28 and TRBJ2-5, with 10 positions matching TRBD1. The germline CDR1 and CDR2 sequences are MDHEN and SYDVKM. V shed 0 bases, J shed 5 bases, and the junction held 6 bases outside the gene matches. The CDR3 runs 16 residues.

The chain uses TRBV5-1 and TRBJ2-2; 10 bases are shared with TRBD2. The trim removed 4 bases at V and 5 bases at J, leaving 11 bases unmatched. The germline gives CDR1 SGHRS, CDR2 YFSETQ. This CDR3 region has 17 residues. As DNA, the CDR3 is TGCGCCAGCAGCCGAGGACTAGCGGCCACGGGTACCGGGGAGCTGTTTTTT. Translating gives CASSRGLAATGTGELFF.

This clone has only a few counts. The chain couples TRBV19 to TRBJ2-4; TRBD2 agrees at 11 bases. Germline CDR1 and CDR2: LNHDA and SQIVND (reference sequence). Trimming removed 5 bases from V and 0 bases from J; junction bases left unmatched: 9. CDR3 size: 18 residues. In nucleotides, the CDR3 is TGTGCCAGTAGTTTCCAAACGGGACTAGCGGTAGCCAAAAACATTCAGTACTTC. It codes for CASSFQTGLAVAKNIQYF.

This chain joins TRBV2 and TRBJ2-2; D is unresolved. V lost 7 bases and J lost 2, with 14 bases in between. Germline lookup yields CDR1 SNHLY and CDR2 FYNNEI. This CDR3 region has 15 residues. CDR3 sequence (DNA): TGTGCCAGCAATGCCGAACAACCCAACACCGGGGAGCTGTTTTTT. It codes for CASNAEQPNTGELFF.

This clone was seen a handful of times. The V call is TRBV7-8, the J call TRBJ2-5; TRBD1 agrees at 7 bases. Unmatched junction bases numbered 10, after V lost 5 bases and J lost 1 base. Germline lookup yields CDR1 SGHVS and CDR2 FQNEAQ. This CDR3 comprises 16 residues. The CDR3 reads CASSPTGTRPQETQYF. CDR3 DNA sequence: TGTGCCAGCAGCCCGACAGGGACCAGACCCCAAGAGACCCAGTACTTC.

The rearrangement joins TRBV28 to TRBJ2-7; D gene uncertain. Germline values: CDR1 MDHEN, CDR2 SYDVKM. Trimming shortened V by 8 bases and J by 2 bases, and 19 bases separated the two germline ends. The CDR3 runs to 15 residues. The CDR3 spells CASRTTNGFTYEQYF. The CDR3 DNA reads TGTGCCAGCCGAACCACCAACGGGTTTACCTACGAGCAGTACTTC.

The table lists this clone with a few counts. The V gene is TRBV7-3, the J gene TRBJ1-6; 7 bases fit TRBD1. Germline CDR1 and CDR2: SGHTA and FQGTGA. V dropped 6 bases and J dropped 9; count of bases not matched to a gene: 11. The CDR3 contains 15 residues. Here the CDR3 DNA reads TGTGCCAGCAGTCTTGGCCCGGGACAGAGTTCACCCCTCCACTTT. Protein sequence: CASSLGPGQSSPLHF.

The table lists this clone with a few counts. V gene TRBV28 combines with J gene TRBJ1-1; D gene uncertain. Trimming took off 5 bases at V and 4 bases at J, with 14 bases between the two ends. The CDR3 runs to 14 residues. Germline loops: CDR1 MDHEN, CDR2 SYDVKM. CDR3 amino acids: CASSLHGWSTEAFF. The CDR3 nucleotides read TGTGCCAGCAGTCTCCACGGGTGGAGCACTGAAGCTTTCTTT.

The chain employs TRBV19 and TRBJ1-5, with D perhaps TRBD1 (6 bases). V dropped 6 bases and J dropped 7 bases, with 13 bases sitting between them. Germline CDR1 and CDR2: LNHDA and SQIVND (reference sequence). The CDR3 has 13 residues. CDR3 loop: CASSNRVQQPQHF. CDR3 nucleotides: TGTGCCAGTAGCAACAGGGTCCAACAGCCCCAGCATTTT.

This clone was found a few times. J is TRBJ2-1 and V is TRBV7-2; TRBD2 matches at 12 bases. The CDR3 sequence is 15 residues long. Per the germline V gene, CDR1 is SGHTA and CDR2 is FQGNSA. V trimming: 4 bases; J trimming: 8 bases; junction bases outside the gene matches: 6. In DNA form, the CDR3 reads TGTGCCAGCAGCTCGAGACTAGCGGGAGTTTATGAGCAGTTCTTC. Residues: CASSSRLAGVYEQFF.

This clone was detected a few times. V usage is TRBV19 and J usage is TRBJ2-2; the D gene is possibly TRBD1 (5 bases). The CDR3 covers 14 residues. The V end was cut by 8 bases, the J end by 1 base, with 11 bases between. The V gene's germline CDR1 is LNHDA and CDR2 SQIVND (reference sequence). The CDR3 bases are TGTGCCAGTCGTTTAACAGGGAACACCGGGGAGCTGTTTTTT. Protein sequence: CASRLTGNTGELFF.

This clone was counted ten times or more. The chain employs TRBV15 and TRBJ2-1; 12 bases map to TRBD2. V trimming: 1 base; J trimming: 2 bases; junction bases outside the gene matches: 6. Germline V lookup: CDR1 LNHNV, CDR2 YYDKDF (reference sequence). The CDR3 totals 18 residues. The CDR3 DNA reads TGTGCCACCAGCAGAGTACTAGCGGGAGGATCGGCCTACAATGAGCAGTTCTTC. It encodes CATSRVLAGGSAYNEQFF.

The genes are TRBV4-2 and TRBJ2-1; 13 positions match TRBD2. CDR3 length equals 17 residues. Germline V CDR1 and CDR2: LGHNA, YNFKEQ. With V trimmed by 4 bases and J by 6 bases, 9 bases remained unmatched. The CDR3: CASSPRRRLAGGNEQFF. The CDR3 nucleotides are TGTGCCAGCAGCCCGAGACGTCGACTAGCGGGAGGCAATGAGCAGTTCTTC.

This clone was found a few times. The V call is TRBV28, the J call TRBJ2-7, with TRBD2 identical over 13 bases. The CDR3 has 16 amino acids. Germline V gene data show CDR1 as MDHEN and CDR2 as SYDVKM. With 2 bases clipped from V and 4 bases from J, the junction kept 5 bases outside the gene matches. The CDR3 sequence is CASSLMGLAGRYEQYF. The CDR3 bases are TGTGCCAGCAGTTTAATGGGACTAGCGGGGCGTTACGAGCAGTACTTC.